This is a list of T cell receptor beta chains from one sample in a study of CD8+CD57+ T cells in acquired aplastic anemia. TCRdb used MiXCR to reprocess the reads, holding one entry per CDR3 protein. The table includes roughly 250,000 distinct CDR3 sequences, approximately 45% detected once. Specimen: sorted CD4+, CD8+, or CD8+CD57+ T cells (not recorded which) from PBMCs. The receptors here all came from a human donor with aplastic anemia. The CDR3 runs from the conserved cysteine through the conserved F or W. A D gene is named only where the DNA matches it firmly. Size is stated for part of the rows, as once, few or many counts, or as a class when the clone is expanded.

V gene,D gene,J gene,clone size,CDR3 DNA,CDR3 protein
TRBV6-2/TRBV6-3,-,TRBJ1-1,many,TGTGCCAGCAGTTACTGGACGAATGAAGCTTTCTTT,CASSYWTNEAFF
TRBV13,-,TRBJ2-3,many,TGTGCCAGCAATACGGACACTAGCACAGATACGCAGTATTTT,CASNTDTSTDTQYF
TRBV30,-,TRBJ1-5,-,TGTGCCTGGAGTGTACAGGTTGGAAATCAGCCCCAGCATTTT,CAWSVQVGNQPQHF
TRBV10-3,-,TRBJ2-5,-,TGTGCCATCAGTCGGGCAGGGAGGGAGACCCAGTACTTC,CAISRAGRETQYF
TRBV7-3,-,TRBJ1-1,many,TGTGCCAGCAGCTTGAACGGGGGAGGCACTGAAGCTTTCTTT,CASSLNGGGTEAFF
TRBV7-2,TRBD1,TRBJ2-7,many,TGTGCCAGCAGCTTAACTGTTTTTCGGGACAGATACTACGAGCAGTACTTC,CASSLTVFRDRYYEQYF
TRBV7-9,-,TRBJ2-2,once,TGTGCCAGCAGCCAAGTCCAGGGGATAAACACCGGGGAGCTGTTTTTT,CASSQVQGINTGELFF
TRBV4-3,TRBD1,TRBJ2-7,many,TGCGCCAGCAGCCAAGACAGGGGGACCTTTTACGAGCAGTACTTC,CASSQDRGTFYEQYF
TRBV15,-,TRBJ2-6,many,TGTGCCACCAGCAGTGGCGGGTCTGGGGCCAACGTCCTGACTTTC,CATSSGGSGANVLTF
TRBV4-3,TRBD1,TRBJ2-7,many,TGCGCCAGCAGCCAAGATTGGGACAGGGAGCAGTACTTC,CASSQDWDREQYF
TRBV7-9,-,TRBJ2-7,-,TGTGCCAGCAGCTTAGAGACGTCCGGGCTTTACGAGCAGTACTTC,CASSLETSGLYEQYF
TRBV29-1,TRBD2,TRBJ2-3,once,TGCAGCACAATATTTGACTCGACCGGGACTAGCGGGGCCGATACGCAGTATTTT,CSTIFDSTGTSGADTQYF
TRBV19,TRBD2,TRBJ2-3,many,TGTGCCAGTAGTCTCTCTCCCCGACTAGCGGGGGTAATGGATACGCAGTATTTT,CASSLSPRLAGVMDTQYF
TRBV30,TRBD1,TRBJ1-3,-,TGTGCCTGGAGGAAAGGGACAGGAATTCTTAGGGGAAACACCATATATTTT,CAWRKGTGILRGNTIYF
TRBV20-1,TRBD1,TRBJ2-7,-,TGCAGTGTAGCACAGGGGTCCTACGAGCAGTACTTC,CSVAQGSYEQYF
TRBV6-5,TRBD1,TRBJ1-2,many,TGTGCCAGCAGAGACCGGGACAGGGATTATGGCTACACCTTC,CASRDRDRDYGYTF
TRBV6-1,TRBD1,TRBJ1-2,once,TGTGCCAGCAGAGTTACCCGGGACAGGGTCTATGGCTACACCTTC,CASRVTRDRVYGYTF
TRBV27,-,TRBJ1-6,-,TGTGCCAGCAGTTTATCGATAGGCAGGTTGATGTTTTCACCCCTCCACTTT,CASSLSIGRLMFSPLHF
TRBV7-9,-,TRBJ2-7,many,TGTGCCAGCAGCTTAACGGAGAGCTCCTACGAGCAGTACTTC,CASSLTESSYEQYF
TRBV6-5,TRBD1,TRBJ1-2,-,TGTGCCAGCAGCCCCAGGGGGGGTGCATATGGCTACACCTTC,CASSPRGGAYGYTF
TRBV7-8,TRBD1,TRBJ2-7,many,TGTGCCAGCAGCCCGCGGATGACAGGGCGCGTCTACGAGCAGTACTTC,CASSPRMTGRVYEQYF
TRBV19,TRBD1,TRBJ2-7,-,TGCGCCAGCAGTTTCCGGGACAGGTCAGCGCAGTACTTC,CASSFRDRSAQYF
TRBV10-3,TRBD1,TRBJ2-1,-,TGTGCCATCAGCAGCCGGACAGGGGACTCCTACAATGAGCAGTTCTTC,CAISSRTGDSYNEQFF
TRBV19,-,TRBJ2-7,-,TGTGCCAGTAGTATAAGTCGCGATATCTACGAGCAGTACTTC,CASSISRDIYEQYF
TRBV15,TRBD2,TRBJ2-3,once,TGTGCCAGCAGCCCGGGGGGACTCTTCACAGATACGCAGTATTTT,CASSPGGLFTDTQYF
TRBV29-1,TRBD1,TRBJ1-4,-,TGCAGCGTGGCACCGGGACAGGGGGCGGCTAATGAAAAACTGTTTTTT,CSVAPGQGAANEKLFF
TRBV20-1,-,TRBJ1-2,-,TGCAGTGCCACTTCGGGACACAACTATGGCTACACCTTC,CSATSGHNYGYTF
TRBV10-3,TRBD1,TRBJ2-1,-,TGTGCCATCAGTGTATCAGGGGGCCGATCCCTTTACAATGAGCAGTTCTTC,CAISVSGGRSLYNEQFF
TRBV5-1,-,TRBJ1-1,-,TGCGCCAGCAGCTTGGAACAGAACACTGAAGCTTTCTTT,CASSLEQNTEAFF
TRBV5-1,-,TRBJ2-5,many,TGCGCCAGCAGCTCGGGGCCGGGTGAGACCCAGTACTTC,CASSSGPGETQYF
TRBV10-3,-,TRBJ1-2,many,TGTGCCATCAGTGAGGAGGGGATATCAATTAACTATGGCTACACCTTC,CAISEEGISINYGYTF
TRBV15,TRBD2,TRBJ2-5,-,TGTGCCACCAGCAGAGCCCTGGGGGGGGAGACCCAGTACTTC,CATSRALGGETQYF
TRBV30,-,TRBJ2-1,-,TGTGCCTGCGCGAACCCAGGATTCTACAATGAGCAGTTCTTC,CACANPGFYNEQFF